This T cell receptor (beta chain) was captured in a study of blood T cell repertoires in COVID-19. V was trimmed by 2 bases and J by 11 bases, leaving 10 bases between them. CDR3 size: 12 residues. Germline CDR1 MNHEY, CDR2 SVGAGI. Generated by immunoSEQ multiplex PCR, the TCRdb table keeps only in-frame clones and is missing some. Of around 170,000 clones in the sample, about nine tenths were seen once. The chain couples TRBV6-5 to TRBJ2-1; no clear D. The source material was peripheral blood. The sequence was obtained from a woman under 40 with acute or convalescent COVID-19. CDR3 sequence reads: CASSYANSKQFF. The CDR3 DNA reads as TGTGCCAGCAGTTACGCCAACTCCAAGCAGTTCTTC.